This T cell receptor (beta chain) was recorded in a study of vaccination and CD4 T cells after COVID-19. Study-wide points: No early post-infection timepoints were studied, and convalescent patients studied were relatively few.

About this clonotype itself: What it recognizes is unknown.

Noted treatment: approximately nine-day PBMC culture with coronavirus spike peptide pools or control peptides (ViraFEST assay). The Oncomine TCR Beta short-read assay was applied to DNA of cultured CD4+ T cells. TCRdb redid the calling of the PCR reads with MiXCR, one entry per CDR3 protein. The table includes approximately 15,000 distinct CDR3 sequences, approximately 53% detected once. Source: CD4+ T cells from blood, cultured in vitro, taken before SARS-CoV-2 vaccination. This receptor was obtained from a human donor who had recovered from COVID-19.

For the CDR3, the DNA is TGTGCCAGCAGCTTGATTTCCGCAGGGCCTCGCTCACCCCTCCACTTT. Its translation: CASSLISAGPRSPLHF. The chain has TRBV11-3 and TRBJ1-6; possibly TRBD1 for D (5 bases). Germline CDR1 SGHNT, CDR2 YENEEA. Trimming took 3 bases from V and 10 from J, leaving 19 bases between them. CDR3 size: 16 residues.